A single sample gave rise to the 29 T cell receptor beta chains below, sequenced in a study of T-cell reconstitution after alpha-beta-depleted transplantation in children. Library preparation (for TCRbeta) was performed with unique molecular identifiers. Via MiXCR, TCRdb re-called the PCR reads, giving one row per CDR3 protein. This sample has approximately 250,000 distinct CDR3 sequences, with about 25% found just once. Material: PBMCs, obtained before TCRalphabeta/CD19-depleted stem cell transplant. These receptors were taken from a girl between 2 and 10 years old with Fanconi anemia, due to receive a stem cell transplant.

The V call is TRBV11-2, the J call TRBJ2-7, with a tentative D call TRBD1 (5 bases). Looked up from germline, CDR1 is SGHAT and CDR2 is FQNNGV. The V and J ends lost 4 bases and 6 bases respectively, with 10 bases between them. There are 12 residues in the CDR3. CDR3 sequence (DNA): TGTGCCAGCAGCTCACCAGGGTCCGAGCAGTACTTC. It is translated as CASSSPGSEQYF.

In this sample, this clonotype turned up many times. The V gene is TRBV7-9, the J gene TRBJ2-7, with 7 bases fitting TRBD1. The CDR3 spans 12 residues. Trimming at V came to 0 bases and at J to 13 bases, leaving 6 bases not matched to a gene. Germline CDR1 SEHNR, CDR2 FQNEAQ (reference sequence). The CDR3 sequence: CASSLARDSRYF. CDR3 DNA: TGTGCCAGCAGCTTAGCCCGGGACAGTCGATACTTC. Based on the CDR3 plus reference TRBV7-9 and TRBJ2-7, the full variable domain is DTGVSQNPRHKITKRGQNVTFRCDPISEHNRLYWYRQTLGQGPEFLTYFQNEAQLEKSRLLSDRFSAERPKGSFSTLEIQRTEQGDSAMYLCASSLARDSRYFGPGTRLTVT.

There are a few counts of this clonotype. The V call is TRBV6-1, the J call TRBJ2-7; 11 bases are shared with TRBD2. Trimming removed 6 bases from V and 0 bases from J; junction bases left unmatched: 7. Germline loops: CDR1 MNHNS, CDR2 SASEGT. The CDR3 is 16 residues long. The DNA for the CDR3 is TGTGCCAGCAGGGGCCGACTAGCGGGGTACTCCTACGAGCAGTACTTC. The encoded protein is CASRGRLAGYSYEQYF.

The chain links TRBV5-1 to TRBJ2-6, with a possible D match to TRBD2 (6 bases). Germline lookup yields CDR1 SGHRS and CDR2 YFSETQ. The CDR3 consists of 17 residues. V lost 1 base and J 1 base, leaving 12 bases between the germline ends. The CDR3 DNA is TGCGCCAGCAGCTTGAGGCGGGGAAAATCTGGGGCCAACGTCCTGACTTTC. As protein: CASSLRRGKSGANVLTF.

The sample holds a few counts of this clonotype. The chain links TRBV5-5 to TRBJ2-7, with 9 bases aligning to TRBD1. Germline V gives CDR1 SGHKS, CDR2 YYEKEE (reference sequence). V gave up 5 bases and J gave up 9 bases; unmatched junction bases: 12. This CDR3 is 14 amino acids long. Written as DNA, the CDR3 is TGTGCCAGCAGACTGACAGGGGGAACAGTGGGGCAGTACTTC. Translating gives CASRLTGGTVGQYF.

A few counts support this clonotype. The chain couples TRBV20-1 to TRBJ2-5, with 8 positions matching TRBD2. Trimming took 8 bases from V and 1 from J; bases not matched to a gene: 0. This CDR3 region has 11 residues. Germline CDR1 is DFQATT and CDR2 is SNEGSKA (reference sequence). The CDR3 DNA sequence: TGCAGTCGGGAGGGCCAAGAGACCCAGTACTTC. The encoded protein is CSREGQETQYF.

This clonotype was seen at least ten times. The V and J genes are TRBV29-1 and TRBJ2-7; D gene ambiguous. From germline, CDR1 is SQVTM and CDR2 ANQGSEA. This CDR3 has 13 amino acids. V lost 0 bases, J lost 3 bases, and 9 bases lay in between. The CDR3 loop is CSVEDRRDYEQYF. CDR3 DNA: TGCAGCGTTGAAGATCGTCGCGACTACGAGCAGTACTTC.

A few counts support this clonotype. This chain joins TRBV21-1 and TRBJ1-6; the table's D call, TRBD1, was not checked against the DNA. TRBV21-1 counts as a pseudogene. The CDR3 runs 17 residues. The CDR3 coding sequence is TGTGCCAGCAGCAAATCCGGGGGCGTTAGTGGAGTCTCACCCCTCCACTTT. Amino acids: CASSKSGGVSGVSPLHF.

This clonotype was seen many times. The chain recombines TRBV20-1 with TRBJ2-5, with D perhaps matching TRBD1 (6 bases). The CDR3 runs to 14 residues. Between the trimmed V and J ends, which lost 2 bases and 7 bases, there was a span of 17 bases. Germline assignment: CDR1 DFQATT and CDR2 SNEGSKA (reference sequence). The CDR3 is CSARPGFEGVTQYF. The CDR3 nucleotides are TGCAGTGCTAGACCGGGGTTCGAGGGGGTGACCCAGTACTTC.

This clonotype has more than one count but fewer than ten. The genes are TRBV29-1 and TRBJ2-7, with D possibly TRBD1 on 5 matching bases. V was shortened by 0 bases and J by 4 bases, with 13 bases between the two germline ends. Germline V gene sequence: CDR1 SQVTM, CDR2 ANQGSEA. The CDR3 contains 14 residues. The chain's CDR3 is CSVEDIDSSYEQYF. The CDR3 bases are TGCAGCGTTGAAGATATTGACAGCTCTTACGAGCAGTACTTC.

This clonotype was observed at least ten times. This chain joins TRBV29-1 and TRBJ2-7; TRBD1 is a possible D gene (5 bases). Trimming left V 1 base short and J 2 bases short, with 6 bases between. Germline values: CDR1 SQVTM, CDR2 ANQGSEA. This CDR3 is built from 12 residues. The CDR3 DNA reads as TGCAGCGTTGAAGGACAGCCCTACGAGCAGTACTTC. It translates to CSVEGQPYEQYF.

Points on this clonotype: Given a much more abundant clone one base away, this may be a read error. V and J are TRBV20-1 and TRBJ2-7; D possibly matches TRBD1 or TRBD2 (6 bases each). V lost 7 bases and J 7 bases, leaving 20 bases between the germline ends. Germline CDR1 is DFQATT and CDR2 is SNEGSKA (reference sequence). The CDR3 length is 13 residues. The CDR3 DNA reads TGCAGTGTCAGCCCGGTGGGGGCGGGAGAGCAGTACTTC. Translation: CSVSPVGAGEQYF.

The CDR3 region has the DNA TGTGCCAGCAAGACAGGGTATGGCTACACCTTC. It translates to CASKTGYGYTF. The V gene is TRBV6-1, the J gene TRBJ1-2; 7 nucleotides agree with TRBD1. CDR3 length: 11 residues. Germline lookup yields CDR1 MNHNS and CDR2 SASEGT. V shed 7 bases and J 5 bases; nucleotides not matched to a gene: 1.

CDR3: CASSLTVQGGNSPLHF. Here the CDR3 DNA reads TGTGCCAGCAGCTTAACGGTCCAGGGAGGGAATTCACCCCTCCACTTT. V and J are TRBV7-3 and TRBJ1-6, with TRBD1 as a possible D gene (5 bases). The germline gives CDR1 SGHTA, CDR2 FQGTGA. The CDR3 runs to 16 residues. V was shortened by 0 bases and J by 7 bases, with 13 bases between the two germline ends.

This clonotype was counted a few times. This chain joins TRBV20-1 and TRBJ2-3; the match to TRBD2 covers 12 bases. CDR3 length equals 15 residues. With V trimmed by 7 bases and J by 4 bases, 9 bases remained unmatched. The germline CDR1 and CDR2 sequences are DFQATT and SNEGSKA (reference sequence). The CDR3 DNA is TGCAGTGTTTCCCGGACTAGCGGGGTTCCAGATACGCAGTATTTT. It codes for CSVSRTSGVPDTQYF.

This clonotype was counted only a few times. CDR3 residues: CASSLGTGRNEQYF. CDR3 nucleotides: TGTGCCAGCAGCTTAGGGACAGGGAGGAACGAGCAGTACTTC. The chain carries TRBV13 and TRBJ2-7, with a tentative D call TRBD1 (7 bases). Germline V lookup: CDR1 PRHDT, CDR2 FYEKMQ (reference sequence). The CDR3 loop spans 14 amino acids. Trimming took off 0 bases at V and 5 bases at J, with 11 bases between the two ends. Full variable domain (missing parts from reference TRBV13 and TRBJ2-7): AAGVIQSPRHLIKEKRETATLKCYPIPRHDTVYWYQQGPGQDPQFLISFYEKMQSDKGSIPDRFSAQQFSDYHSELNMSSLELGDSALYFCASSLGTGRNEQYFGPGTRLTVT.

V usage is TRBV6-5 and J usage is TRBJ1-5; TRBD1 might be the D (6 bases). CDR1 is MNHEY and CDR2 is SVGAGI in the germline V gene. CDR3 length: 12 amino acids. Trimming left V 4 bases short and J 8 bases short, with 9 bases between. The CDR3 sequence is CASSFRGEPQHF. CDR3 sequence (DNA): TGTGCCAGCAGTTTCAGGGGTGAGCCCCAGCATTTT.

This clonotype occurred many times. The germline gene is not matched at one end of the junction; a read error may be the cause. V and J are TRBV12-3 or TRBV12-4 and TRBJ1-1; TRBD1 matches at 7 bases. The CDR3 is made up of 11 amino acids. CDR3 nucleotide sequence: TGTGCCAGCAGTTATACGAGGGGGCGCGCCTTT. Its protein product is CASSYTRGRAF.

The rearrangement links TRBV5-6 to TRBJ2-1; no reliable D call. Trimming cost V 1 base and J 6 bases, with 14 bases left between them. This CDR3 region has 15 residues. Germline CDR1 reads SGHDT; CDR2 reads YYEEEE. The CDR3 bases are TGTGCCAGCAGCTTGACAGATCCACCGAGCAATGAGCAGTTCTTC. Its protein product is CASSLTDPPSNEQFF.

This clonotype was recorded at least ten times. A junction boundary mismatches the germline segment, possibly from a read error. V and J are TRBV20-1 and TRBJ1-4, with a tentative D call TRBD1 (6 bases). CDR3 length: 14 residues. Looked up from germline, CDR1 is DFQATT and CDR2 is SNEGSKA (reference sequence). CDR3: CSARPGTTNEKLFF. CDR3 bases: TGCAGTGCTAGGCCAGGGACAACCAATGAAAAACTGTTTTTT.

The genes are TRBV7-2 and TRBJ2-7; TRBD1 is a possible D gene (6 bases). V shed 1 base and J shed 0 bases, with 10 bases lying between them. Germline assignment: CDR1 SGHTA and CDR2 FQGNSA. The CDR3 has 15 amino acids. CDR3 nucleotide sequence: TGTGCCAGCAGCTTAGTTTCAGGGGCCTCCTACGAGCAGTACTTC. Its translation is CASSLVSGASYEQYF.

The chain has TRBV10-3 and TRBJ1-6; D is unresolved. The CDR3 loop spans 13 amino acids. Germline CDR1 ENHRY, CDR2 SYGVKD. V was pared by 0 bases and J by 7 bases, with 4 bases between. CDR3 loop: CAISESGNSPLHF. CDR3 in DNA: TGTGCCATCAGTGAGTCAGGGAATTCACCCCTCCACTTT.

The genes are TRBV29-1 and TRBJ2-7; 7 bases align to TRBD1. This CDR3 has 13 residues. Looked up from germline, CDR1 is SQVTM and CDR2 is ANQGSEA. The CDR3 reads CRITTGSSYEQYF. Written as DNA, the CDR3 is TGCAGGATAACGACAGGGAGCTCCTACGAGCAGTACTTC.

The chain recombines TRBV29-1 with TRBJ2-5; weak D call: TRBD1 (6 bases). V lost 3 bases, J lost 4 bases, and 15 bases lay in between. CDR3 size: 14 residues. Germline CDR1 SQVTM, CDR2 ANQGSEA. This CDR3 is CSVDRGPNGETQYF. The CDR3 nucleotides are TGCAGCGTTGACAGGGGACCCAATGGAGAGACCCAGTACTTC. The full variable domain, completed using reference TRBV29-1 and TRBJ2-5, is SAVISQKPSRDICQRGTSLTIQCQVDSQVTMMFWYRQQPGQSLTLIATANQGSEATYESGFVIDKFPISRPNLTFSTLTVSNMSPEDSSIYLCSVDRGPNGETQYFGPGTRLLVL.

The J gene is TRBJ1-1, the V gene TRBV29-1; D is undetermined. The CDR3 length is 10 residues. Trimming stripped 2 bases from V and 12 bases from J, with 10 bases between. The germline gives CDR1 SQVTM, CDR2 ANQGSEA. The CDR3 reads CSVESSLTFF. The CDR3 DNA follows: TGCAGCGTTGAAAGCTCGCTTACTTTCTTT.

The chain couples TRBV12-3 or TRBV12-4 to TRBJ1-1, with a tentative D call TRBD1 (6 bases). The CDR3 is 17 residues long. Trimming shortened V by 6 bases and J by 1 base, and 21 bases separated the two germline ends. In DNA, the CDR3 is TGTGCCAGCAGCCCGGGAGTATGGGGGCTTGCGAACACTGAAGCTTTCTTT. Translation gives CASSPGVWGLANTEAFF.

The genes are TRBV12-3 or TRBV12-4 and TRBJ1-2; TRBD1 is a possible D gene (5 bases). This CDR3 has 13 amino acids. Trimming shortened V by 3 bases and J by 3 bases, and 8 bases separated the two germline ends. This CDR3 is CASSLGLYYGYTF. The DNA of the CDR3 is TGTGCCAGCAGTTTGGGACTCTACTATGGCTACACCTTC.

V gene TRBV28 combines with J gene TRBJ1-5; weak D call: TRBD1 (5 bases). This CDR3 has 16 amino acids. The V gene's germline CDR1 is MDHEN and CDR2 SYDVKM. Deletions cut 0 bases from V and 4 bases from J, with 13 bases between. CDR3: CASSLWVGAFNQPQHF. CDR3 in DNA: TGTGCCAGCAGTTTATGGGTTGGGGCGTTTAATCAGCCCCAGCATTTT.

This clonotype has a count of ten or more. As DNA, the CDR3 is TGTGCCAGCAGCGAAGGACAGGCCTACGAGCAGTACTTC. It is translated as CASSEGQAYEQYF. This chain connects TRBV9 to TRBJ2-7; 7 nucleotides align to TRBD1. CDR3 length: 13 residues. Trimming at V came to 3 bases and at J to 2 bases, leaving 2 bases not matched to a gene. Looked up from germline, CDR1 is SGDLS and CDR2 is YYNGEE.